The source of this T cell receptor beta chain is a study of blood T cells in healthy people across ages. Study-wide results and limits: Per-million-T-cell TCR beta diversity fell roughly linearly with age.

Caucasian, healthy and from Russia, the donors were aged between 6 and 90. A second roughly 6 to 11 cycle PCR used barcoded and J-beta primers. MiXCR, run by TCRdb on the 5' RACE reads, gives a single entry per CDR3 protein. The sample contains hundreds of thousands of distinct CDR3 sequences, around half of which appear only once. For this clonotype: What it recognizes is unknown.

Sequenced input: blood. This TCR derives from an older man in good health.

Here the CDR3 reads CASSELPGIGGRNTIYF. The CDR3 nucleotides read TGTGCCAGCAGTGAACTTCCGGGAATCGGGGGCCGAAACACCATATATTTT. The chain joins TRBV12-3 or TRBV12-4 to TRBJ1-3, with D possibly matching TRBD1 (6 bases). This CDR3 has 17 residues. The V and J ends lost 5 bases and 5 bases respectively, with 22 bases between them.